This T cell receptor (beta chain) was sequenced for a study of T cells after posttransplantation cyclophosphamide. Study-wide results and caveats: Donor CD8+ memory clones often dominated recipient blood repertoires at later times. Tissue-infiltrating T cells from skin or gut overlapped little with blood T cells.

A note on this clone: The target antigen is unknown.

TCRdb's copy holds only in-frame clones and misses some; the assay was immunoSEQ multiplex PCR. Among tens of thousands of clones listed, just over 90% were seen once. The CDR3 is made up of 14 amino acids. V gave up 5 bases and J gave up 2 bases, with 13 bases separating them. Germline V gene lookup returns CDR1 LNHDA and CDR2 SQIVND (reference sequence). This sequence originates from a woman in her thirties in good health and a related stem cell transplant donor. The gene calls are TRBV19 and TRBJ2-7, with a possible D match to TRBD2 (6 bases). Sequencing used PBMCs. CDR3 sequence reads: CASSSRGIPYEQYF. DNA for the CDR3: TGTGCCAGTAGTTCCCGGGGGATCCCCTACGAGCAGTACTTC.